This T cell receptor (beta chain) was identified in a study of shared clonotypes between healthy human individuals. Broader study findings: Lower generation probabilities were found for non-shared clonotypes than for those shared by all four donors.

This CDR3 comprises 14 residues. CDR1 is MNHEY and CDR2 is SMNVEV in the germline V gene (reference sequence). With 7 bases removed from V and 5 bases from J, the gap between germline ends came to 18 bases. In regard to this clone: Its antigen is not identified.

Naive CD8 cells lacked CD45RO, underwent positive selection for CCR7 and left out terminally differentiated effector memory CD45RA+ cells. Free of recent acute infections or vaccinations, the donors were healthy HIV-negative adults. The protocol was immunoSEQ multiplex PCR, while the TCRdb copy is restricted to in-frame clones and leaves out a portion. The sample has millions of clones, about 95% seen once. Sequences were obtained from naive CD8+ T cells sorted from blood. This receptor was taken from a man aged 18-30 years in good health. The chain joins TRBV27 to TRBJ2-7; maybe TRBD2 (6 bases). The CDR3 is CASTVLGEADEQYF. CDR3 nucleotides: TGTGCCAGCACCGTCTTGGGGGAGGCAGACGAGCAGTACTTC.